This T cell receptor beta chain was identified in a study of blood T cells in healthy people across ages. Regarding this clonotype: Its specificity is unknown.

This CDR3 is built from 14 residues. V lost 0 bases and J 5 bases, leaving 8 bases between the germline ends. Germline values: CDR1 SSHAT, CDR2 FNYEAQ (reference sequence). Through a sample-barcoded 5' primer and a J-beta primer mix, a second PCR was run for roughly 6 to 11 cycles. Via MiXCR, TCRdb re-called the 5' RACE reads, giving one row per CDR3 protein. The profile shows 1.8 million or so distinct CDR3 sequences, more than 35% of them singletons. Findings of the study overall: PBMC samples, being unsorted, prevented any conclusive comparison of naive and antigen-experienced cells.

The receptor was isolated from a human donor in good health. The sample was blood. V is TRBV7-7 and J is TRBJ2-1, with D possibly matching TRBD1 (5 bases). CDR3 nucleotide sequence: TGTGCCAGCAGCTTAGCGCCAGGGAACAATGAGCAGTTCTTC. It codes for CASSLAPGNNEQFF.